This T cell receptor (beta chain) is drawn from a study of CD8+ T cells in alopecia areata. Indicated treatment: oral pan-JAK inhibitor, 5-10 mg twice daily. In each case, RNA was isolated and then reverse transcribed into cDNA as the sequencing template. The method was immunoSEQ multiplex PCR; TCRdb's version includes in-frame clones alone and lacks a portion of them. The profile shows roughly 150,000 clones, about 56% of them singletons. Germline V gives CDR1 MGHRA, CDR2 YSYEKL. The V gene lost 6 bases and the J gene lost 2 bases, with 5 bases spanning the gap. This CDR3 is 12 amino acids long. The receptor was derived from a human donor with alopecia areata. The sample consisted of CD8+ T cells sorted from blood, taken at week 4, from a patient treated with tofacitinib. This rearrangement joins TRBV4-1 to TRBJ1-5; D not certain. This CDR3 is CASSDRNQPQHF. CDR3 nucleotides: TGCGCCAGCAGTGACCGCAATCAGCCCCAGCATTTT.